This T cell receptor beta chain was obtained from a study of blood T cell repertoires in COVID-19. Individuals aged roughly 18 to 90 years were recruited from fewer than 25 US areas. Using immunoSEQ multiplex PCR, the repertoire was profiled, and TCRdb retains in-frame clones only, with some absent. Among a few hundred thousand clones listed, 80% to 90% were seen once. V dropped 0 bases and J dropped 0; count of bases not matched to a gene: 13. The germline V gene encodes CDR1 SGDLS and CDR2 YYNGEE. The CDR3 totals 20 residues. This clone was picked up many times. This chain links TRBV9 with TRBJ1-5; 9 nucleotides agree with TRBD1. Sequencing input: PBMCs or T cells enriched from blood (not recorded which). The receptor was derived from a man aged 25 to 40 who had recovered from COVID-19. The CDR3 loop reads CASSVAPPGQGTLSNQPQHF. The CDR3 nucleotides are TGTGCCAGCAGCGTAGCCCCTCCGGGACAGGGAACCCTTAGCAATCAGCCCCAGCATTTT.